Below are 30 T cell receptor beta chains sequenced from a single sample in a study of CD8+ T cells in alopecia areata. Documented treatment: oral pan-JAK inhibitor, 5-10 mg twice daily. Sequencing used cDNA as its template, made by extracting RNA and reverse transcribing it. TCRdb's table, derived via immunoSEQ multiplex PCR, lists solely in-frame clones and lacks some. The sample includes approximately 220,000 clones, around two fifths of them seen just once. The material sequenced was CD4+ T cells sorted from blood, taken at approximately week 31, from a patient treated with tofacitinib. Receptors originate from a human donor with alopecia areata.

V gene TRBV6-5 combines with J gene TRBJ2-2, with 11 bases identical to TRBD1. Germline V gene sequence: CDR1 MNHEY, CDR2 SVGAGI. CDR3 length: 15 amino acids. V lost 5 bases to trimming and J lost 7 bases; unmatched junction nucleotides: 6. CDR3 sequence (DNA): TGTGCCAGCAGTGTGGACAGGGGGCTAGTCGGGGAGCTGTTTTTT. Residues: CASSVDRGLVGELFF.

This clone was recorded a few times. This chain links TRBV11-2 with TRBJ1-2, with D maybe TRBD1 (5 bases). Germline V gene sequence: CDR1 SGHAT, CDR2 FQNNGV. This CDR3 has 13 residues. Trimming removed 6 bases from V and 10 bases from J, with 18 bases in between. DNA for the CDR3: TGTGCCAGCAGGGGGACCGGGACCGGCTCCTACACCTTC. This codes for CASRGTGTGSYTF.

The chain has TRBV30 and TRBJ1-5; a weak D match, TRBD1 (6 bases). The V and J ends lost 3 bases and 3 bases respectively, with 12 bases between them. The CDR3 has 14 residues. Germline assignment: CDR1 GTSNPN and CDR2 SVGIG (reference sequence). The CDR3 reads CAWSVDSNNQPQHF. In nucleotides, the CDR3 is TGTGCCTGGAGCGTGGACAGTAACAATCAGCCCCAGCATTTT.

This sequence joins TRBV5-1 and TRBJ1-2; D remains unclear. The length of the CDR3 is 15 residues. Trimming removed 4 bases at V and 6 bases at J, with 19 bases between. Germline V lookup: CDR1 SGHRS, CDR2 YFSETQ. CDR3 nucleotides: TGCGCCAGCAGCAATACTCCAGGTGGAGTGGATGGCTACACCTTC. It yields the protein CASSNTPGGVDGYTF.

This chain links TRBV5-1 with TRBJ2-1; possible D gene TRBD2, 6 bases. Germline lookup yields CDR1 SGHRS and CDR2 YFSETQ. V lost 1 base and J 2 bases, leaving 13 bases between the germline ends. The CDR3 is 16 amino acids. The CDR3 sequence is CASSLMAGPTYNEQFF. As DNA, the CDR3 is TGCGCCAGCAGCTTGATGGCGGGACCGACCTACAATGAGCAGTTCTTC.

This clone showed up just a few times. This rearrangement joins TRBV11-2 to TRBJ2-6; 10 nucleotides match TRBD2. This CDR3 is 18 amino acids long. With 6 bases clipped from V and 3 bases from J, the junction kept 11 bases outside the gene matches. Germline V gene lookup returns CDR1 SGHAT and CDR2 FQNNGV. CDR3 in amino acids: CASRRLAGEVRGANVLTF. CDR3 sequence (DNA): TGTGCCAGCAGGCGGCTAGCGGGAGAAGTTCGTGGGGCCAACGTCCTGACTTTC.

The CDR3 DNA reads as TGCGCCAGCAGCGATCCGAGGCTTGAGGTCACTGAAGCTTTCTTT. As protein: CASSDPRLEVTEAFF. J is TRBJ1-1 and V is TRBV5-1; the D is unclear. Trimming removed 4 bases at V and 4 bases at J, with 17 bases between. The CDR3 extends over 15 amino acids. Germline values: CDR1 SGHRS, CDR2 YFSETQ.

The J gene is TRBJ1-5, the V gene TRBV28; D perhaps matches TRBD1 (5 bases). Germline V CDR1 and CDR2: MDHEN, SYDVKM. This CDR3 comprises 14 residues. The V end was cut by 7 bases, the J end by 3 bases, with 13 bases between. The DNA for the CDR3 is TGTGCCAGCATCTTAGGAGGGGTCAATCAGCCCCAGCATTTT. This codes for CASILGGVNQPQHF.

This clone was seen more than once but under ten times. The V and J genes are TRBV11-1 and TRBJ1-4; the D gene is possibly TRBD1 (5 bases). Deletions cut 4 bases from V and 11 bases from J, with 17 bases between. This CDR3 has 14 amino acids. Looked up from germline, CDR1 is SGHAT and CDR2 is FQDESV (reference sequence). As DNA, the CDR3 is TGTGCCAGCAGCTCCGGGAGGGGACTTGGGAAACTGTTTTTT. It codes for CASSSGRGLGKLFF. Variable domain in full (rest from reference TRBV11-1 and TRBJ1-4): EAEVAQSPRYKITEKSQAVAFWCDPISGHATLYWYRQILGQGPELLVQFQDESVVDDSQLPKDRFSAERLKGVDSTLKIQPAELGDSAMYLCASSSGRGLGKLFFGSGTQLSVL.

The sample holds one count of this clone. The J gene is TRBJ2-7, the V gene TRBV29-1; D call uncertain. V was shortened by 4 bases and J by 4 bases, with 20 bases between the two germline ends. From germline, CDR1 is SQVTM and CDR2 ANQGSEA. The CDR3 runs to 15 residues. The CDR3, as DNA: TGCAGCGTTGCATTTCGCCTCTCTCAGATGTACGAGCAGTACTTC. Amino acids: CSVAFRLSQMYEQYF.

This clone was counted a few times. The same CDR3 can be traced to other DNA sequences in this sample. The CDR3 region has the DNA TGTGCCAGCAGTCGTAAGAACACTGAAGCTTTCTTT. Translated, it gives CASSRKNTEAFF. The V call is TRBV6-5, the J call TRBJ1-1; D is unresolved. From germline, CDR1 is MNHEY and CDR2 SVGAGI. Trimming shortened V by 5 bases and J by 1 base, and 5 bases separated the two germline ends. This CDR3 spans 12 amino acids.

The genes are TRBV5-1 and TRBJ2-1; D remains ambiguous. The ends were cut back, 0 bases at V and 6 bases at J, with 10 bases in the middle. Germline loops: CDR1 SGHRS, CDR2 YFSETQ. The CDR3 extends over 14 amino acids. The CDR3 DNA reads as TGCGCCAGCAGCTTGGCGGCGATCGGCAATGAGCAGTTCTTC. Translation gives CASSLAAIGNEQFF.

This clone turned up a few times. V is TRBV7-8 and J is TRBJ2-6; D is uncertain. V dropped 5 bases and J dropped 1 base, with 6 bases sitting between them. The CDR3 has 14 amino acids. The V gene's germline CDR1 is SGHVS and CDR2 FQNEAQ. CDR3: CASSPSSGANVLTF. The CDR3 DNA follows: TGTGCCAGCAGCCCTTCTTCTGGGGCCAACGTCCTGACTTTC.

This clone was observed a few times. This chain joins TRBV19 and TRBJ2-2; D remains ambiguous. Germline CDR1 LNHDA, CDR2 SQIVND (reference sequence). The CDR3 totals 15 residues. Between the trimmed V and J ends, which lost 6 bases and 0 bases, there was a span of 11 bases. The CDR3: CASRTTPTNTGELFF. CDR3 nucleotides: TGTGCCAGTAGGACGACACCGACGAACACCGGGGAGCTGTTTTTT.

The CDR3 region is CSVWTSSYNEQFF. CDR3 nucleotides: TGCAGCGTTTGGACGAGCTCCTACAATGAGCAGTTCTTC. The V call is TRBV29-1, the J call TRBJ2-1; no clear D. Per germline, CDR1 SQVTM and CDR2 ANQGSEA. Trimming took 5 bases from V and 0 from J, leaving 8 bases between them. The CDR3 spans 13 residues.

The CDR3: CASSDATGADSPLHF. For the CDR3, the DNA is TGTGCCAGCAGTGACGCTACAGGGGCGGATTCACCCCTCCACTTT. The chain joins TRBV6-1 to TRBJ1-6; 7 bases fit TRBD1. This CDR3 spans 15 amino acids. Looked up from germline, CDR1 is MNHNS and CDR2 is SASEGT. The ends lost 3 bases at V and 8 bases at J; junction bases unmatched: 7.

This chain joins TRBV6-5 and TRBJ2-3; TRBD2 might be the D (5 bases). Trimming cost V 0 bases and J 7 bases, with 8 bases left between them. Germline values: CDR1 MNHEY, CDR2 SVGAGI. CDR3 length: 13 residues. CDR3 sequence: CASSYSRVNTQYF. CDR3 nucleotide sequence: TGTGCCAGCAGTTACTCGAGGGTGAATACGCAGTATTTT.

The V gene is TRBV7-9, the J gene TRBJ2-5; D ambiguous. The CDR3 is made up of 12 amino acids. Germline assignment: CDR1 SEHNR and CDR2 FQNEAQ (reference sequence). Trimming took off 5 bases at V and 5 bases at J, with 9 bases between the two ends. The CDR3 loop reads CASSLSWETQYF. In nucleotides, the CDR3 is TGTGCCAGCAGCCTATCTTGGGAGACCCAGTACTTC.

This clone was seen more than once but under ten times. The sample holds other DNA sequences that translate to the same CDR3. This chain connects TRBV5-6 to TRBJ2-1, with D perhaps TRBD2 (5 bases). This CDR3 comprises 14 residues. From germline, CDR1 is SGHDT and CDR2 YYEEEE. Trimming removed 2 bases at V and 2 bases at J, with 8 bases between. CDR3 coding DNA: TGTGCCAGCAGCTTAAGCGGTGCCTACAATGAGCAGTTCTTC. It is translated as CASSLSGAYNEQFF.

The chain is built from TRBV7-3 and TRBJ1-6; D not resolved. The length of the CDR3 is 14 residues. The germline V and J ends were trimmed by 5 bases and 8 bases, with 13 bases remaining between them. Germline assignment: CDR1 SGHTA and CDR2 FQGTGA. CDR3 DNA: TGTGCCAGCAGCCCCGGACGGACCGATTCACCCCTCCACTTT. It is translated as CASSPGRTDSPLHF.

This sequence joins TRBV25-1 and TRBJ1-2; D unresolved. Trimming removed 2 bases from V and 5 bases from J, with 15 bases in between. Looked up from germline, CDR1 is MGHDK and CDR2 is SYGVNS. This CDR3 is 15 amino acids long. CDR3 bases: TGTGCCAGCAGTGAAGATTCTCGAGGGAGATATGGCTACACCTTC. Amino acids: CASSEDSRGRYGYTF.

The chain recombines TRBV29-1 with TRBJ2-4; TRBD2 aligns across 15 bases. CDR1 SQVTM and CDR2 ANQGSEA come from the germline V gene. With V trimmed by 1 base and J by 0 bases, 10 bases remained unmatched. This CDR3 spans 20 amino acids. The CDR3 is CSVEGGTSGGQTLAKNIQYF. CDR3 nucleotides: TGCAGCGTTGAAGGTGGGACTAGCGGGGGGCAGACTCTAGCCAAAAACATTCAGTACTTC.

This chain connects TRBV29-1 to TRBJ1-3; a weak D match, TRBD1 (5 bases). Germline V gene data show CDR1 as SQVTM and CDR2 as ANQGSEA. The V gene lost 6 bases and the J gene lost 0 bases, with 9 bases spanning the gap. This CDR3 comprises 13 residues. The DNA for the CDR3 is TGCAGCGTCGACAGAAGCTCTGGAAACACCATATATTTT. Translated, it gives CSVDRSSGNTIYF.

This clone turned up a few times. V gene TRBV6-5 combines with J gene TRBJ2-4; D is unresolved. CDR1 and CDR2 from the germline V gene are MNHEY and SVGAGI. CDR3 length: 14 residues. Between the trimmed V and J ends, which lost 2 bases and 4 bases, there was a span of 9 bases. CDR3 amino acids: CASSYARDKNIQYF. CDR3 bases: TGTGCCAGCAGTTACGCGCGTGATAAAAACATTCAGTACTTC.

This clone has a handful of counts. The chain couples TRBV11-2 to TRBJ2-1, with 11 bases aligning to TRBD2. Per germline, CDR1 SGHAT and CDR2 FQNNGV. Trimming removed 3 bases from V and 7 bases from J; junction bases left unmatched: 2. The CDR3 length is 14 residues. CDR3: CASSFSGRANEQFF. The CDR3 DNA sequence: TGTGCCAGCAGCTTTAGCGGGAGGGCGAATGAGCAGTTCTTC.

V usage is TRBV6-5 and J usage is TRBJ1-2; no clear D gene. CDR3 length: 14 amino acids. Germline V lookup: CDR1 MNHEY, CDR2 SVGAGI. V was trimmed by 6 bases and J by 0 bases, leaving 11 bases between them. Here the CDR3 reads CASRLTGANYGYTF. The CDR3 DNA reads TGTGCCAGCAGGTTAACTGGGGCTAACTATGGCTACACCTTC.

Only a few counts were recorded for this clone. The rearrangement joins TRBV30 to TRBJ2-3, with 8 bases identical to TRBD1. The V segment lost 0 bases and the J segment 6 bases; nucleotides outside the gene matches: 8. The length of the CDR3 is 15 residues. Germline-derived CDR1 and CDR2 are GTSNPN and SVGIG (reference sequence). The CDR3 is CAWSVGQGARDTQYF. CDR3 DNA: TGTGCCTGGAGTGTAGGGCAGGGGGCCCGGGATACGCAGTATTTT. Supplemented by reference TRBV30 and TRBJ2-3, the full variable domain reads SQTIHQWPATLVQPVGSPLSLECTVEGTSNPNLYWYRQAAGRGLQLLFYSVGIGQISSEVPQNLSASRPQDRQFILSSKKLLLSDSGFYLCAWSVGQGARDTQYFGPGTRLTVL.

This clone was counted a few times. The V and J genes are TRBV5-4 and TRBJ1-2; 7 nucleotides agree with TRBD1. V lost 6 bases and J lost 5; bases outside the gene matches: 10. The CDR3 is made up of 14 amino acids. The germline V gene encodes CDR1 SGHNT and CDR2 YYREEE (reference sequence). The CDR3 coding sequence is TGTGCCAGCAAAACGGGAGGGGGCCCTTATGGCTACACCTTC. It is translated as CASKTGGGPYGYTF.

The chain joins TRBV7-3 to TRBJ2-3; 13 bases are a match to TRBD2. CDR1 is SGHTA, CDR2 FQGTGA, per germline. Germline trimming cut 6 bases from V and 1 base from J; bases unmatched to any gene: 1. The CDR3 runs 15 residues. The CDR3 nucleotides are TGTGCCAGCAGTACTAGCGGGAGGGGCACAGATACGCAGTATTTT. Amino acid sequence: CASSTSGRGTDTQYF.

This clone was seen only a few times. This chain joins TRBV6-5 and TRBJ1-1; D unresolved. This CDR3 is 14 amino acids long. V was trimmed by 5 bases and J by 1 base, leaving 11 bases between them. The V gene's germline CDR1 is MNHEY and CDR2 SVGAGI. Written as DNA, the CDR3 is TGTGCCAGCAGTCGCGGACGGGGGAACACTGAAGCTTTCTTT. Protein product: CASSRGRGNTEAFF.